This TCR beta chain was captured by sequencing in a study of molecular identifiers for immune sequencing clone quantification. The authors gated naive CD8 T cells as CD8+CD4-CCR7+CD45RA+ for sorting. The V gene end was trimmed by 3 bases and the J gene end by 1 base; junction bases not matched to a gene: 12. Germline CDR1 and CDR2: MNHEY and SMNVEV (reference sequence). The length of the CDR3 is 19 residues. This clonotype has a handful of counts. What it recognizes is unknown. Previously described methods with listed TCR primers produced the bulk TCR libraries. TCRdb recomputed calls from the PCR reads with MiXCR, one row per CDR3 protein. The table records about 320,000 distinct CDR3 sequences, around 21% of them present only once. Notes on the study in general: Clones with over 20 RNA copies captured over 99% of effector molecules but under 1% of naive ones.

Source material: naive CD8+ T cells from blood, with Jurkat cell RNA spiked in. Specified subset: FACS-sorted CD8+CD4-CCR7+CD45RA+ naive T cells. This receptor was taken from a human donor in good health. Some libraries in this study had Jurkat cell RNA spiked in. The gene calls are TRBV27 and TRBJ2-6, with TRBD2 matching over 7 bases. This CDR3 reads CASSLWGEGIRSGANVLTF. For the CDR3, the DNA is TGTGCCAGCAGTTTGTGGGGGGAGGGGATACGATCTGGGGCCAACGTCCTGACTTTC.